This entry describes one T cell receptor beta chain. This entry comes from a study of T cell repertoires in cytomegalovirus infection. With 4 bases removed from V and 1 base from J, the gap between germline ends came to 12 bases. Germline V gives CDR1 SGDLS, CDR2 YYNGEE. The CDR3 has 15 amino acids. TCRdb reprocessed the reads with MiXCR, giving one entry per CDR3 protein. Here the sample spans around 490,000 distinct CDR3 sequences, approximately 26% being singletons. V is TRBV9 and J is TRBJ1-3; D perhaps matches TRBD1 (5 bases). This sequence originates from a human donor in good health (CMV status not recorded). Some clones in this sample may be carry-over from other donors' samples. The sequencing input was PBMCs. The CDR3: CASSLGHTSGNTIYF. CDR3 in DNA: TGTGCCAGCAGCCTTGGACATACTTCTGGAAACACCATATATTTT.